These T cell receptor beta chains were read from a single sample in a study of cytotoxic CD8 clonotypes in ibrutinib-treated CLL. Profiled with immunoSEQ multiplex PCR; TCRdb holds only in-frame clones, not every one. The data show roughly 250,000 clones, 70% seen once. The specimen was PBMCs, collected after 24 months of ibrutinib treatment. Receptors originate from a human donor with chronic lymphocytic leukemia. Both conserved end residues are part of each CDR3. A D gene is named only where the DNA matches it firmly. Clone size is given for some rows only: seen once, a few or many times, or a class if the clone is expanded.

clone size	D gene	V gene	J gene	CDR3 DNA	CDR3 protein
.	.	TRBV6-1	TRBJ1-5	TGTGCCAGCAGTCCACTCGGTCAGCCCCAGCATTTT	CASSPLGQPQHF
.	.	TRBV2	TRBJ2-7	TGTGCCAGCAGGGGCTTTGACGAGCAGTACTTC	CASRGFDEQYF
few	.	TRBV6-5	TRBJ1-2	TGTGCCAGCAGTTACTCGAGTACTGGGGACGTGGAGGGCTACACCTTC	CASSYSSTGDVEGYTF
.	.	TRBV18	TRBJ1-1	TGTGCCAGCTCACCCACAGGAGTCGTTAAAGCTTTCTTT	CASSPTGVVKAFF
.	.	TRBV30	TRBJ1-3	TGTGCCTGGAGGCGGGACACTTACTCTGGAAACACCATATATTTT	CAWRRDTYSGNTIYF
.	.	TRBV7-2	TRBJ2-6	TGTGCCAGCAGCTTGGGCAGTTCTGGGGCCAACGTCCTGACTTTC	CASSLGSSGANVLTF
.	TRBD1	TRBV19	TRBJ1-1	TGTGCCAGTAGACCCGGGACAGGGCTTGCTGAAGCTTTCTTT	CASRPGTGLAEAFF
.	.	TRBV2	TRBJ2-6	TGTGCCAGCAGTGATTGGAGGGGCCCTGGGGCCAACGTCCTGACTTTC	CASSDWRGPGANVLTF
.	.	TRBV11-2	TRBJ2-7	TGTGCCAGCAGCTTTCTCAGGGGCCGGGGAAACGAGCAGTACTTC	CASSFLRGRGNEQYF
.	.	TRBV5-6	TRBJ1-5	TGTGCCAGCAGCTCAGGGGAGAGCAATCAGCCCCAGCATTTT	CASSSGESNQPQHF
.	.	TRBV28	TRBJ1-2	TGTGCCAGCAGGGGGGCAGGAGGAAGGGGCGGCTACACCTTC	CASRGAGGRGGYTF
.	.	TRBV2	TRBJ2-5	TGTGCCAGCAGTAGGGGGGTCCAAGAGACCCAGTACTTC	CASSRGVQETQYF
.	.	TRBV6-1	TRBJ1-5	TGTGCCAGCCAACGGGCTTCCCGAGATCAGCCCCAGCATTTT	CASQRASRDQPQHF
.	.	TRBV28	TRBJ2-2	TGTGCCAGCAGTCGGATTAGGACAACACACCGGGGAGCTGTTTTT	CASSRIRTTHRGAVF
.	.	TRBV9	TRBJ1-2	TGTGCCAGCAGCGTGGGGGGCCCCAGCTATGGCTACACCTTC	CASSVGGPSYGYTF
.	.	TRBV4-1	TRBJ2-2	TGCGCCAGCAGCCAAGAGTCCAGAAACACCGGGGAGCTGTTTTTT	CASSQESRNTGELFF
.	.	TRBV28	TRBJ2-7	TGTGCCAGCAGTCACGACACGACCAACGAGCAGTACTTC	CASSHDTTNEQYF
.	.	TRBV2	TRBJ1-3	TGTGCCAGCAGTGAGGAGGCGGATCGCTCTGGAAACACCATATATTTT	CASSEEADRSGNTIYF
.	.	TRBV11-2	TRBJ2-7	TGTGCCAGCAGCTACGCCTACGAGCAGTACTTC	CASSYAYEQYF
.	.	TRBV6-5	TRBJ1-2	TGTGCCAGCAGTCTGGTGCGGGGCTACACCTTC	CASSLVRGYTF
.	.	TRBV7-9	TRBJ2-3	TGTGCCAGCAGCTTAGTGGTCGGAAGCACAGATACGCAGTATTTT	CASSLVVGSTDTQYF
.	.	TRBV7-9	TRBJ1-4	TGTGCCAGCAGCTGGGTCAAGGAGCAGGGTGAAAAACTGTTTTTT	CASSWVKEQGEKLFF
.	.	TRBV28	TRBJ1-2	TGTGCCAGCAGTTTCGGCTTGGGCTACACCTTC	CASSFGLGYTF
few	.	TRBV6-5	TRBJ2-5	TGTGCCAGCAGGAATGGACCCCCCGGTAGGGAGACCCAGTACTTC	CASRNGPPGRETQYF
few	.	TRBV5-1	TRBJ1-2	TGCGCCAGCAGCTTGGTGACAGCCGGAAACTATGGCTACACCTTC	CASSLVTAGNYGYTF
.	TRBD2	TRBV19	TRBJ2-1	TGTGCCAGTAGTATCCACCACCTACTAGCGGGAGTAGACAATGAGCAGTTCTTC	CASSIHHLLAGVDNEQFF
few	.	TRBV6-5	TRBJ2-7	TGTGCCAGCAGTTACGGTGATTCAAGATACTACGAGCAGTACTTC	CASSYGDSRYYEQYF
.	.	TRBV20-1	TRBJ1-2	TGCAGTGCTACTATCTATGGCTACACCTTC	CSATIYGYTF
once	.	TRBV10-3	TRBJ2-3	TGTGCCATCTCAGGCACACTTTACACAGATACGCAGTATTTT	CAISGTLYTDTQYF
.	.	TRBV11-2	TRBJ2-4	TGTGCCAGCAGCCGCCGGGACGGAGGAATCATTCAGTACTTC	CASSRRDGGIIQYF
.	TRBD2	TRBV29-1	TRBJ2-3	TGCAGTTACTGTGGGACTAGCGGGAGCACAGATACGCAGTATTTT	CSYCGTSGSTDTQYF
.	TRBD1	TRBV30	TRBJ1-5	TGTGCCTGGAGATCTTTGGGACAGGGTAATCAGCCCCAGCATTTT	CAWRSLGQGNQPQHF
.	TRBD1	TRBV9	TRBJ2-7	TGTGCCAGCAGCCCCGGGACAGGGGCCTACGAGCAGTACTTC	CASSPGTGAYEQYF
.	.	TRBV6-5	TRBJ2-7	TGTGCCAGCAGCCCGGGACAACTAACCTACGAGCAGTACTTC	CASSPGQLTYEQYF
.	.	TRBV10-3	TRBJ2-2	TGTGCCACCCACCTCCGGGGACAAGGGGTGGCCGGGGAGCTGTTTTTT	CATHLRGQGVAGELFF
.	TRBD1	TRBV5-1	TRBJ1-1	TGCGCCAGCAGCGCCCAGGGGGGGAACACTGAAGCTTTCTTT	CASSAQGGNTEAFF
few	.	TRBV2	TRBJ1-5	TGTGCCAGCAGTTCAGGGGGCAATCAGCCCCAGCATTTT	CASSSGGNQPQHF
.	.	TRBV5-1	TRBJ1-1	TGCGCCAGCAGCTTGGGGGAAGTGAACACTGAAGCTTTCTTT	CASSLGEVNTEAFF
.	.	TRBV6-6	TRBJ2-2	TGTGCCAGCAGTTACGGTCCGGCCGGGGAGCTGTTTTTT	CASSYGPAGELFF
.	TRBD1	TRBV28	TRBJ2-5	TGTGCCAGCAGCTCGACAGGGGGGAACCAAGAGACCCAGTACTTC	CASSSTGGNQETQYF